Detailed here is one T cell receptor (beta chain). Its antigen is unidentified. This sample is drawn from a study of T cell responses to AZD1222 COVID-19 vaccine. The method was immunoSEQ multiplex PCR; TCRdb's version includes in-frame clones alone and lacks a portion of them. The sample consists of roughly 150,000 clones, approximately 85% of them appearing once. This CDR3 region has 15 residues. Trimming took off 4 bases at V and 4 bases at J, with 17 bases between the two ends. Germline assignment: CDR1 SGHRS and CDR2 YFSETQ. General study points: Most donors were white British, females outnumbered males, and clonal diversity was possibly underestimated.

This sequence was found in an adult in good health. The chain links TRBV5-1 to TRBJ2-5, with D hard to call. Sequenced here: peripheral blood, sampled on day 0 of AZD1222 vaccination. The CDR3 DNA follows: TGCGCCAGCAGCAACCCCGAGTGGAGCGTAGAGACCCAGTACTTC. Translated: CASSNPEWSVETQYF. The complete variable domain, with remaining parts taken from reference TRBV5-1 and TRBJ2-5, reads KAGVTQTPRYLIKTRGQQVTLSCSPISGHRSVSWYQQTPGQGLQFLFEYFSETQRNKGNFPGRFSGRQFSNSRSEMNVSTLELGDSALYLCASSNPEWSVETQYFGPGTRLLVL.